The clone carrying this TCR beta chain was detected only a few times. The entry originates in a study of T-cell reconstitution after alpha-beta-depleted transplantation in children. Unique molecular identifiers featured in how the TCRbeta library was prepared. One entry per CDR3 protein, called by TCRdb with MiXCR from the PCR reads. In the table there are about 200,000 distinct CDR3 sequences, approximately 15% of which are singletons. The germline gives CDR1 MNHNS, CDR2 SASEGT. Germline trimming cut 7 bases from V and 0 bases from J; bases unmatched to any gene: 6. The CDR3 runs to 14 residues. The chain links TRBV6-1 to TRBJ2-7, with 7 bases identical to TRBD1. The receptor comes from a male patient between 2 and 9 years old who had a stem cell transplant for acute lymphoblastic leukemia, so the T cells may come from the graft donor. The starting material was PBMCs, mostly from graft donor cells, obtained 360 days after TCRalphabeta/CD19-depleted stem cell transplant. The CDR3 loop reads CASIHDRDSYEQYF. The DNA of the CDR3 is TGTGCCAGCATCCACGACAGGGACTCCTACGAGCAGTACTTC.